The 15 T cell receptor beta chains in this list originate from one sample, sequenced in a study of blood T cell repertoires in COVID-19. TCRdb keeps only in-frame clones here, not all; method: immunoSEQ multiplex PCR. The sample lists around 68,000 clones; about 86% were seen once. The sample consisted of peripheral blood. The origin of the receptors is a man aged 35-49 years with COVID-19, enrolled during active disease.

The rearrangement links TRBV7-6 to TRBJ1-2; perhaps TRBD1 as D (6 bases). Trimming pared 4 bases from V and 8 bases from J, leaving 23 bases between. Germline CDR1 reads SGHVS; CDR2 reads FNYEAQ. The CDR3 totals 16 residues. This CDR3 is CASSSMGHTSKGGYTF. The CDR3 nucleotides are TGTGCCAGCAGCTCGATGGGACACACATCAAAAGGCGGCTACACCTTC.

This sequence joins TRBV28 and TRBJ2-7; perhaps TRBD2 as D (6 bases). V lost 5 bases and J lost 3, with 17 bases in between. The CDR3 totals 15 residues. Germline loops: CDR1 MDHEN, CDR2 SYDVKM. In DNA form, the CDR3 reads TGTGCCAGCAGTCCCATTTCGGGGCGGGGCTACGAGCAGTACTTC. It encodes CASSPISGRGYEQYF. The whole variable domain, filled in from reference TRBV28 and TRBJ2-7, reads DVKVTQSSRYLVKRTGEKVFLECVQDMDHENMFWYRQDPGLGLRLIYFSYDVKMKEKGDIPEGYSVSREKKERFSLILESASTNQTSMYLCASSPISGRGYEQYFGPGTRLTVT.

This chain links TRBV9 with TRBJ2-3; possible D gene TRBD1, 5 bases. This CDR3 region has 13 residues. The germline V gene has CDR1 SGDLS and CDR2 YYNGEE. Deletions cut 4 bases from V and 5 bases from J, with 11 bases between. CDR3 nucleotide sequence: TGTGCCAGCAGCACCTCAGACAGAGATACGCAGTATTTT. Encoded protein: CASSTSDRDTQYF.

The genes are TRBV28 and TRBJ2-1; 10 bases are a match to TRBD2. The CDR3 runs 15 residues. Germline CDR1 and CDR2: MDHEN and SYDVKM. Losses at the gene ends were 4 bases for V and 9 bases for J; bases not matched to a gene: 9. Here the CDR3 reads CASSYASGGASEQFF. The CDR3 bases are TGTGCCAGCAGTTATGCAAGCGGGGGGGCCAGTGAGCAGTTCTTC.

CDR3 sequence (DNA): TGTGCCAGTACCGATGACAGGGAAGACTATGGCTACACCTTC. It encodes CASTDDREDYGYTF. V usage is TRBV19 and J usage is TRBJ1-2, with 7 bases matching TRBD1. CDR1 is LNHDA, CDR2 SQIVND, per germline (reference sequence). The V segment lost 7 bases and the J segment 3 bases; nucleotides outside the gene matches: 8. The CDR3 extends over 14 amino acids.

This clone appeared a single time. The J gene is TRBJ1-6, the V gene TRBV28, with 9 bases aligning to TRBD1. With 2 bases clipped from V and 7 bases from J, the junction kept 12 bases outside the gene matches. Germline V gives CDR1 MDHEN, CDR2 SYDVKM. The CDR3 loop spans 18 amino acids. The CDR3 sequence is CASSLPGQGDLGNSPLHF. DNA for the CDR3: TGTGCCAGCAGTTTACCGGGACAGGGCGACTTGGGCAATTCACCCCTCCACTTT.

The genes are TRBV6-5 and TRBJ1-1, with a possible D match to TRBD1 (5 bases). The germline gives CDR1 MNHEY, CDR2 SVGAGI. The CDR3 extends over 15 amino acids. Trimming left V 0 bases short and J 4 bases short, with 12 bases between. The CDR3 reads CASSYSPQGTTEAFF. Here the CDR3 DNA reads TGTGCCAGCAGTTACTCACCCCAGGGAACCACTGAAGCTTTCTTT.

This rearrangement joins TRBV19 to TRBJ1-2; 7 bases match TRBD1. CDR3 length equals 13 residues. Per the germline V gene, CDR1 is LNHDA and CDR2 is SQIVND (reference sequence). The ends lost 3 bases at V and 9 bases at J; junction bases unmatched: 7. CDR3 coding DNA: TGTGCCAGTAGTATGGCAGGGGACAGAAGCTACACCTTC. This gives the protein CASSMAGDRSYTF. Using reference TRBV19 and TRBJ1-2 for the parts outside the CDR3, the full variable domain is DGGITQSPKYLFRKEGQNVTLSCEQNLNHDAMYWYRQDPGQGLRLIYYSQIVNDFQKGDIAEGYSVSREKKESFPLTVTSAQKNPTAFYLCASSMAGDRSYTFGSGTRLTVV.

This clone turned up a few times. J is TRBJ2-3 and V is TRBV6-6; TRBD1 matches at 10 bases. Germline CDR1 MNHNY, CDR2 SVGAGI (reference sequence). The CDR3 contains 13 residues. Trimming cost V 5 bases and J 10 bases; bases outside gene matches: 6. The CDR3 nucleotides read TGTGCCAGCAGTGGCCCGGGACAGGGGCCGCAGTATTTT. Residues: CASSGPGQGPQYF.

The rearrangement links TRBV12-5 to TRBJ1-5; D call uncertain. The CDR3 has 11 amino acids. Germline-derived CDR1 and CDR2 are LGHNT and FRNRAP. Trimming left V 5 bases short and J 4 bases short, with 3 bases between. This CDR3 is CASGPNQPQHF. The CDR3 coding sequence is TGTGCTAGTGGTCCTAATCAGCCCCAGCATTTT.

This clone was seen a single time. This rearrangement joins TRBV6-5 to TRBJ1-2, with unresolved D. There are 14 residues in the CDR3. V was trimmed by 7 bases and J by 6 bases, leaving 18 bases between them. The germline CDR1 and CDR2 sequences are MNHEY and SVGAGI. CDR3 amino acids: CASTNAYGVHGYTF. The CDR3 DNA reads as TGTGCCAGCACCAACGCGTATGGAGTTCATGGCTACACCTTC.

J is TRBJ2-1 and V is TRBV18, with D perhaps matching TRBD2 (6 bases). Per germline, CDR1 KGHSH and CDR2 LQKENI. This CDR3 comprises 15 residues. Trimming shortened V by 3 bases and J by 0 bases, and 9 bases separated the two germline ends. CDR3 nucleotides: TGTGCCAGCTCACCCCGGGGGAACTCCTACAATGAGCAGTTCTTC. Its protein product is CASSPRGNSYNEQFF.

V gene TRBV4-1 combines with J gene TRBJ1-2; D is perhaps TRBD1 (6 bases). Germline V CDR1 and CDR2: MGHRA, YSYEKL. The V gene lost 1 base and the J gene lost 2 bases, with 11 bases spanning the gap. This CDR3 has 15 amino acids. The CDR3 nucleotides read TGCGCCAGCAGCCAAGGAGACAGGTCCAACTATGGCTACACCTTC. This encodes CASSQGDRSNYGYTF.

The table lists this clone with a few counts. The chain uses TRBV6-5 and TRBJ1-2; the D gene is possibly TRBD1 (6 bases). The V end was cut by 6 bases, the J end by 8 bases, with 19 bases between. This CDR3 is built from 14 residues. Germline V gene lookup returns CDR1 MNHEY and CDR2 SVGAGI. CDR3 coding DNA: TGTGCCAGCAGGCCACAGGGTCCCGTAATCGGCTACACCTTC. As protein: CASRPQGPVIGYTF.

V gene TRBV5-6 combines with J gene TRBJ2-7; 8 nucleotides agree with TRBD1. This CDR3 region has 15 residues. Per germline, CDR1 SGHDT and CDR2 YYEEEE. Trimming at V came to 4 bases and at J to 3 bases, leaving 9 bases not matched to a gene. The CDR3 protein is CASSHSWTGRYEQYF. The CDR3 DNA reads as TGTGCCAGCAGCCACAGCTGGACAGGGCGCTACGAGCAGTACTTC.